This TCR beta chain is from a study of blood T cell repertoires in COVID-19 (dated by TCRdb to the early 2020s). About the investigation overall: Collaborator samples came from the United States, Italy and Spain and covered acute and convalescent phases of COVID-19. The material from the prospective study consisted of cDNA or gDNA derived from T cells, B-cell-depleted T cells, or PBMCs. The repertoires were released in a freely available public database intended as a resource for research on the immune response to SARS-CoV-2. Nearly every sample came with metadata listing a de-identified subject ID, COVID-19 status, age in years and sex. Samples came from the ongoing ImmuneRACE study (first 160 participants) plus 1,254 subjects from 6 global collaborators. Subjects who had been exposed to COVID-19, were actively infected with it, or had recovered from it provided the deeply sampled blood TCRbeta repertoires that made up the dataset. Where HLA class I and class II types were available, the types were taken from metadata supplied by the sample provider, not from assay-based typing.

Results and caveats for the whole study, not just this receptor: Clinical and demographic metadata were provided uncurated, with the amount varying by source and participant.

The germline V gene encodes CDR1 SNHLY and CDR2 FYNNEI. There are 19 amino acids in the CDR3, from cysteine to phenylalanine inclusive. CDR3 DNA is the only sequence kept; it has 57 bases, read in frame from the first base. A word on this clone: Its antigen is still unknown. The junction departs from germline at one end; a sequencing error may be responsible.

TCRbeta CDR3 regions were amplified from genomic DNA by means of the immunoSEQ Assay, a bias-controlled multiplex PCR. Per the authors' processing: Within the assay, amplification of reference gene primers was used to estimate how many nucleated cells each sample contained. To quantify the absolute abundance of each unique TCRbeta CDR3 rearrangement, sequence reads were collapsed and filtered. For each sample, productive Simpson clonality was calculated as the square root of Simpson's diversity index across productive rearrangements. In its TCRdb copy, this immuneACCESS table keeps in-frame sequences only and misses some clones. Where compared with another copy, unresolved V genes explain less than half of these, and the others have no known cause. V, J and clone size reflect that table, while D and trimming were determined from the DNA. The sample table contains approximately 110,000 clones; only one count was recorded for about 89% of them. Around 4.6% of the sample is in the top ten clones.

Each collaborating institution followed its own protocols to collect whole blood in K2EDTA tubes. For TCRbeta analysis, collaborators shipped samples in one of three forms: frozen whole blood, isolated PBMCs, or DNA extracted from either of those sample types. This chain joins TRBV2 to TRBJ2-5, with 14 bases aligning to TRBD2. Sequencing was done on a sample of peripheral blood. The TCR comes from a middle-aged man with acute or convalescent COVID-19. The encoded CDR3 is CASSEIFLGLAGVGETQYF. The nucleotide sequence is TGTGCCAGTAGTGAAATCTTTTTGGGACTAGCGGGAGTGGGAGAGACCCAGTACTTC.